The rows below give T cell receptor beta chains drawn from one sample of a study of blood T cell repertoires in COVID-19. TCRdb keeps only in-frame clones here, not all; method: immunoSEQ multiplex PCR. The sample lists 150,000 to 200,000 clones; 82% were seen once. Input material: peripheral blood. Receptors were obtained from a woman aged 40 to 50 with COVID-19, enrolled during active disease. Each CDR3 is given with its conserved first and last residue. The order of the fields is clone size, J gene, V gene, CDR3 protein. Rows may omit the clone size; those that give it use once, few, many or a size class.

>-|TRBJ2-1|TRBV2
CASRGGGDNEQFF
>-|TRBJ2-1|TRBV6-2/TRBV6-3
CASSHGTGSGSGGQFF
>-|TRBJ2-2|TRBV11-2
CASSPWVGAPRTLAGELFF
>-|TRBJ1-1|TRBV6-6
CASQAGTEAFF
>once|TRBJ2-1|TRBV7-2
CASSLTGTSGSKEQFF
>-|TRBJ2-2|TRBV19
CASSIYTGELFF
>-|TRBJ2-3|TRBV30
CAWSVLDPDTQYF
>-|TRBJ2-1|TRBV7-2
CASSRTLAGSNEQFF
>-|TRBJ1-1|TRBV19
CASSIVSGATEAFF
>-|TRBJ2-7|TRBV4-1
CASSQTSTGVYEQYF
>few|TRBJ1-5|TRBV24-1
CATSDQEDQPQHF
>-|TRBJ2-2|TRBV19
CASSRGEPNTGELFF
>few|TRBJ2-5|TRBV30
CAWSVQGETQYF
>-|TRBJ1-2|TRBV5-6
CASSLRQDYGYTF
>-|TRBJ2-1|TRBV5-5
CASKEREYNEQFF
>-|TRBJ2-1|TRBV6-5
CASSPWPTNNEQFF
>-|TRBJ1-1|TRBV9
CASSPARVNTEAFF
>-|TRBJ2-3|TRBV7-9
CASSLSVQTDTQYF
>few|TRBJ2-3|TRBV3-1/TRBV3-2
CASSQESKFTDTQYF
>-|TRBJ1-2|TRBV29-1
CSVEDLTGAGYTF
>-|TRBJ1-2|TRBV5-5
CASSLSHTGTGGYGYTF
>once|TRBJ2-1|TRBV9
CASSARAWEGNEQFF
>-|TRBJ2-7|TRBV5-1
CASSLAGTGAYEQYF
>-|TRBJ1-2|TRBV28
CASSFAGRYGYTF
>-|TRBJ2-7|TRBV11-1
CASSLEGQGPYEQYF
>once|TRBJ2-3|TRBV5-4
CASSLVGGRASGTQYF
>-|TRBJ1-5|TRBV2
CASTWTGGQPQHF
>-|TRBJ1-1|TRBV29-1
CSVVTAEAFF
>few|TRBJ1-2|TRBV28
CASGKQGIYGYTF
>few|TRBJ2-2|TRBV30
CAWSGGLRNGELFF
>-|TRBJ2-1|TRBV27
CASSFANEQFF
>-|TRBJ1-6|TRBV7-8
CASSLLAFGNSPLHF
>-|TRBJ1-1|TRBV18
CASSPEGPTSGTEAFF
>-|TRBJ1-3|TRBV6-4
CASRRTGGPGNTIYF
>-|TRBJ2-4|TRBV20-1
CSASDQGAKNIQYF
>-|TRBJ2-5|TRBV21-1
CASKFPAGPPYQETQYF
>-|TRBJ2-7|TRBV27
CASSLKGGPLYEQYF
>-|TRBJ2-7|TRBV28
CASSFAGAYEQYF
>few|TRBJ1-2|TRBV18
CASSPTLIGYTF
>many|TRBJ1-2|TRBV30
CAWSPGRQGYGYTF